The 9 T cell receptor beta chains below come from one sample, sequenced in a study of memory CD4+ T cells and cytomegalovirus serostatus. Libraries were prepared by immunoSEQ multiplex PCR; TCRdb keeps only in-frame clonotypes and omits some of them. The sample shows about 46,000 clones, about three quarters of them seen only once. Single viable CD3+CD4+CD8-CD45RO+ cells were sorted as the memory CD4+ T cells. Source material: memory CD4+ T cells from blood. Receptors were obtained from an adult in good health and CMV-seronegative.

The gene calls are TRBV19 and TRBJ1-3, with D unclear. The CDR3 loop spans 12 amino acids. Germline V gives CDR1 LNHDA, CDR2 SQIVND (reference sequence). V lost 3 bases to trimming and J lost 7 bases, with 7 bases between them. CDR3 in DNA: TGTGCCAGTAGTATTTCCATGAACACCATATATTTT. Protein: CASSISMNTIYF.

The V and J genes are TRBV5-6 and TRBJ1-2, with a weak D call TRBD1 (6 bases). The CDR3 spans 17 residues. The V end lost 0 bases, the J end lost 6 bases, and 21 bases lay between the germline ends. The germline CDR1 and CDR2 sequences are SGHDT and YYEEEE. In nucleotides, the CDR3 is TGTGCCAGCAGCTTGGCTTCAGGGGTGCCTTCTGGCGATGGCTACACCTTC. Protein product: CASSLASGVPSGDGYTF. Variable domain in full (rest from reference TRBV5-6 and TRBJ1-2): DAGVTQSPTHLIKTRGQQVTLRCSPKSGHDTVSWYQQALGQGPQFIFQYYEEEERQRGNFPDRFSGHQFPNYSSELNVNALLLGDSALYLCASSLASGVPSGDGYTFGSGTRLTVV.

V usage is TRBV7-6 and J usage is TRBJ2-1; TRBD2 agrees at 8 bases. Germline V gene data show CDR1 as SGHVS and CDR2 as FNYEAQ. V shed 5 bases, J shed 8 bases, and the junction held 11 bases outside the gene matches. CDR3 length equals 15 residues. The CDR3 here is CASSVKPSGGYEQFF. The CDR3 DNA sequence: TGTGCCAGCAGCGTAAAACCCAGCGGGGGTTATGAGCAGTTCTTC.

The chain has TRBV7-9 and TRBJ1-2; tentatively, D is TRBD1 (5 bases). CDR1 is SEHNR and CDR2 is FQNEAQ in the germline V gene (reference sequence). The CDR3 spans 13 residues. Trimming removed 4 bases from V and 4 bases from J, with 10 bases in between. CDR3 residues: CASSSRDPYGYTF. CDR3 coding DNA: TGTGCCAGCAGCTCCAGGGACCCCTATGGCTACACCTTC.

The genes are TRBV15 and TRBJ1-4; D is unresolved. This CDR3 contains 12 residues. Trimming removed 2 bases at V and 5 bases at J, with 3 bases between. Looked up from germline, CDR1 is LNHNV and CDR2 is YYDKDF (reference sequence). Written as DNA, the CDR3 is TGTGCCACCAGCAGACTCAATGAAAAACTGTTTTTT. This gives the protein CATSRLNEKLFF.

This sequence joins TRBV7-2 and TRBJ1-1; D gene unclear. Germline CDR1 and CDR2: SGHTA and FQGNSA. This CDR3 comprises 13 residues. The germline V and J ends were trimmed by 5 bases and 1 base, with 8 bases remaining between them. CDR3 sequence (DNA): TGTGCCAGCAGCCCACTGAGGAACACTGAAGCTTTCTTT. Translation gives CASSPLRNTEAFF.

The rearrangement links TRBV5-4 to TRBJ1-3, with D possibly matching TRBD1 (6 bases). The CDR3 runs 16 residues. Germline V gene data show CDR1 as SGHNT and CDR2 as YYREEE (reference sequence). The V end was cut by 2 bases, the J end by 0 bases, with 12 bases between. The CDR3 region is CASSFGDTLSGNTIYF. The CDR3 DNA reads TGTGCCAGCAGCTTTGGGGACACCCTCTCTGGAAACACCATATATTTT.

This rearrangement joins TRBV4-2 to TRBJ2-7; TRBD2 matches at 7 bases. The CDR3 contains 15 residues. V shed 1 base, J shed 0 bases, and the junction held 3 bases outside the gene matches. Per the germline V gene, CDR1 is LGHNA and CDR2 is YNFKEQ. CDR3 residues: CASSQGSGGSYEQYF. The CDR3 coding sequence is TGTGCCAGCAGCCAAGGCTCGGGGGGCTCCTACGAGCAGTACTTC.

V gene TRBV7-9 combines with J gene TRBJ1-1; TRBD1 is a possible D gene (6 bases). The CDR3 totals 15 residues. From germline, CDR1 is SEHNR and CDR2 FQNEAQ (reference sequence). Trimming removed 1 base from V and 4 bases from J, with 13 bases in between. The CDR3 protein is CASSLVGGVGTEAFF. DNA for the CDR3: TGTGCCAGCAGCTTAGTAGGGGGAGTGGGCACTGAAGCTTTCTTT. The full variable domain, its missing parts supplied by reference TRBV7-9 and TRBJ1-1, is DTGVSQNPRHKITKRGQNVTFRCDPISEHNRLYWYRQTLGQGPEFLTYFQNEAQLEKSRLLSDRFSAERPKGSFSTLEIQRTEQGDSAMYLCASSLVGGVGTEAFFGQGTRLTVV.